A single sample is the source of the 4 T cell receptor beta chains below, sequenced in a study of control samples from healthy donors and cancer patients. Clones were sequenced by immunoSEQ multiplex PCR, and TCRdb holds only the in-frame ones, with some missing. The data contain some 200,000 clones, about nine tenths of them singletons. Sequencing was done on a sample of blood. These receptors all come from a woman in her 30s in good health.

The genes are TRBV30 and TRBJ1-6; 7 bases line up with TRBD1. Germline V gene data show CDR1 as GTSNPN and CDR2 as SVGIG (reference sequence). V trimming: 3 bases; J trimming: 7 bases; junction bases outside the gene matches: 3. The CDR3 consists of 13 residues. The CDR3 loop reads CAWRGTANSPLHF. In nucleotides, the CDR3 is TGTGCCTGGAGAGGGACAGCAAATTCACCCCTCCACTTT.

The CDR3 region has the DNA TGTGCCAGTAGTATGCAACCGGGACTAGCTTACGAGCAGTACTTC. Translating it yields CASSMQPGLAYEQYF. V is TRBV19 and J is TRBJ2-7, with 9 bases matching TRBD2. The CDR3 sequence is 15 residues long. The germline CDR1 and CDR2 sequences are LNHDA and SQIVND (reference sequence). V lost 3 bases to trimming and J lost 4 bases; unmatched junction nucleotides: 7.

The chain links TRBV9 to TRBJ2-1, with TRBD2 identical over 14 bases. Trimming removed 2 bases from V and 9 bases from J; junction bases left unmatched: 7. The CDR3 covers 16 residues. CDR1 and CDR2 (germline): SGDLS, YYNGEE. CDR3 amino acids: CASSVGLAGGGGEQFF. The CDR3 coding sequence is TGTGCCAGCAGCGTCGGACTAGCGGGAGGTGGTGGTGAGCAGTTCTTC.

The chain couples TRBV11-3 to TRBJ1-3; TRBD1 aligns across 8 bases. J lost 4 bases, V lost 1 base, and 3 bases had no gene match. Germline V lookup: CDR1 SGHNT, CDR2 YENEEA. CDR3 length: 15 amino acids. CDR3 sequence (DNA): TGTGCCAGCAGCTTAGGTGGGACAGGCGGAAACACCATATATTTT. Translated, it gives CASSLGGTGGNTIYF.